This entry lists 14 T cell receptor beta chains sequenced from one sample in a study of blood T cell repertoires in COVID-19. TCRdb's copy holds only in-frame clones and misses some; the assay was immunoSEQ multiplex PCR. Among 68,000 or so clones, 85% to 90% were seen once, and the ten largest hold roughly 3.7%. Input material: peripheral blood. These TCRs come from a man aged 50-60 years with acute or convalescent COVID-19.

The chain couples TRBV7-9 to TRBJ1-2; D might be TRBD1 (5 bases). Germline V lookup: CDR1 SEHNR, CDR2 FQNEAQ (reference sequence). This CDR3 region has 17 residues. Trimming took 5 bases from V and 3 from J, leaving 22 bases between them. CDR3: CASSAGPSEEGHYGYTF. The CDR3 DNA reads TGTGCCAGCAGCGCAGGGCCTTCAGAGGAGGGGCACTATGGCTACACCTTC. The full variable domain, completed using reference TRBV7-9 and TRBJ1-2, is DTGVSQNPRHKITKRGQNVTFRCDPISEHNRLYWYRQTLGQGPEFLTYFQNEAQLEKSRLLSDRFSAERPKGSFSTLEIQRTEQGDSAMYLCASSAGPSEEGHYGYTFGSGTRLTVV.

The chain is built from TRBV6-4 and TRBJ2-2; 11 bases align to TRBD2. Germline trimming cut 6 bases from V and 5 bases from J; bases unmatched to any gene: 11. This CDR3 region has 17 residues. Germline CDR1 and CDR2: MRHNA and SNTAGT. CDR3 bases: TGTGCCAGCAGCCCAAGGCCGACTAGCGGGAAAACCGGGGAGCTGTTTTTT. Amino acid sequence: CASSPRPTSGKTGELFF.

The CDR3 loop is CASSLSSRYGYTF. CDR3 coding DNA: TGTGCCAGCAGTTTATCGAGCCGATATGGCTACACCTTC. The J gene is TRBJ1-2, the V gene TRBV27, with unresolved D. Germline V gene data show CDR1 as MNHEY and CDR2 as SMNVEV (reference sequence). Trimming removed 0 bases at V and 5 bases at J, with 7 bases between. The length of the CDR3 is 13 residues.

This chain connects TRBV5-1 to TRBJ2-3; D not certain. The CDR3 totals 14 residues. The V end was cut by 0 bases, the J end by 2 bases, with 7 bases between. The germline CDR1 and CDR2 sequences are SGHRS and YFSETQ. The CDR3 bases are TGCGCCAGCAGCTTGGTTGGCTCCACAGATACGCAGTATTTT. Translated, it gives CASSLVGSTDTQYF. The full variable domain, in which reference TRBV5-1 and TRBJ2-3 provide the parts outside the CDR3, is KAGVTQTPRYLIKTRGQQVTLSCSPISGHRSVSWYQQTPGQGLQFLFEYFSETQRNKGNFPGRFSGRQFSNSRSEMNVSTLELGDSALYLCASSLVGSTDTQYFGPGTRLTVL.

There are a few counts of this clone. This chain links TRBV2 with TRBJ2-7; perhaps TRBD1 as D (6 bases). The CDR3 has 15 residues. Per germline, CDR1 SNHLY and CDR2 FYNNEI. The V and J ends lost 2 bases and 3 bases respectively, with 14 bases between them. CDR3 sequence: CASSEFEGGYYEQYF. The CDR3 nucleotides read TGTGCCAGCAGTGAATTTGAAGGGGGATACTACGAGCAGTACTTC. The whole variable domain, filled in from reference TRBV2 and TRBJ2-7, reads EPEVTQTPSHQVTQMGQEVILRCVPISNHLYFYWYRQILGQKVEFLVSFYNNEISEKSEIFDDQFSVERPDGSNFTLKIRSTKLEDSAMYFCASSEFEGGYYEQYFGPGTRLTVT.

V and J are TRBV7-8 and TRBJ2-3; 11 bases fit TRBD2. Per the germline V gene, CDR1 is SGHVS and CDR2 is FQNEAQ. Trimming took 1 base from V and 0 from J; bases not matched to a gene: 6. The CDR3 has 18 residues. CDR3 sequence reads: CASSLGLAGGFSTDTQYF. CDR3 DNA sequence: TGTGCCAGCAGCTTAGGCCTAGCGGGGGGCTTTAGCACAGATACGCAGTATTTT.

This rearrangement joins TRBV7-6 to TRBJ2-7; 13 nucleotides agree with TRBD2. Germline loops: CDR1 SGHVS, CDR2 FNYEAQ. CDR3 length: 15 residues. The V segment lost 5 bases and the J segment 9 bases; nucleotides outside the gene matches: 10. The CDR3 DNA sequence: TGTGCCAGCAGCCAAGGGACTAGCGGGGTCCCCTGGCAGTACTTC. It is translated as CASSQGTSGVPWQYF.

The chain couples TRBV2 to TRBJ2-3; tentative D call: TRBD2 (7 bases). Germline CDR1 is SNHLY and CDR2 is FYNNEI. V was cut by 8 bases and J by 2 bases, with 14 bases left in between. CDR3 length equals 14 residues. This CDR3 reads CASCTGGYTDTQYF. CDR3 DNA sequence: TGTGCCAGCTGTACGGGGGGCTACACAGATACGCAGTATTTT.

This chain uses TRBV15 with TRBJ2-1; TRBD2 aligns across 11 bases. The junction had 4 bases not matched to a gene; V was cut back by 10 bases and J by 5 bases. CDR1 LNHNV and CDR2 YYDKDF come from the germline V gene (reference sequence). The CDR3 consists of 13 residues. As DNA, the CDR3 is TGTGCCATTCCGACTAGCGGGAACAATGAGCAGTTCTTC. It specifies CAIPTSGNNEQFF.

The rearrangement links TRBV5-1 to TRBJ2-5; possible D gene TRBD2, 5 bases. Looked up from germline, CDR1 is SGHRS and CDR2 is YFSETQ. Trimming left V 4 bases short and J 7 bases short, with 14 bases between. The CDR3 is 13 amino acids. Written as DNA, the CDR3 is TGCGCCAGCAGCATAACTAGGAGTGGGACCCAGTACTTC. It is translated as CASSITRSGTQYF.

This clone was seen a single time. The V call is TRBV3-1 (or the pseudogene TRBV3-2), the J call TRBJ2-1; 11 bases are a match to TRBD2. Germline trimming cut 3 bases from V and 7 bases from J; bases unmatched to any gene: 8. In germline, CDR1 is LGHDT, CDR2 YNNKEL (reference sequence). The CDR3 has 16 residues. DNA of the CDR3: TGTGCCAGCAGCCATATAGCGGGAGGGCCGTATAATGAGCAGTTCTTC. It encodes CASSHIAGGPYNEQFF.

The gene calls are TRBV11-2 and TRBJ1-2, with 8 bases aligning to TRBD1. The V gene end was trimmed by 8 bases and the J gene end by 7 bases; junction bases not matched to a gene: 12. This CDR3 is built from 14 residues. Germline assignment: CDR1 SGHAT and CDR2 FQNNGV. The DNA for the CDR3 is TGTGCCAGCCAGATAGACCAGGGGGCATTTGGCTACACCTTC. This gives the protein CASQIDQGAFGYTF.

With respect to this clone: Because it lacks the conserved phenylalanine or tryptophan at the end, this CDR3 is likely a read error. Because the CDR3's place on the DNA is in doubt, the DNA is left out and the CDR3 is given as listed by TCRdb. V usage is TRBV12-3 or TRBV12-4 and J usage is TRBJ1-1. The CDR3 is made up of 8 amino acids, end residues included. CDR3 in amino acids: CASSPRDL.

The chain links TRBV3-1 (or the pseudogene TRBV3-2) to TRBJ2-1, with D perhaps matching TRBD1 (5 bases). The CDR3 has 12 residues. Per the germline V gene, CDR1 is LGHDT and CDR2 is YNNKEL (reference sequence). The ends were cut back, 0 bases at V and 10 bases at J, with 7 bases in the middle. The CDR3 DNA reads TGTGCCAGCAGCCAAGAAAGGGGAGAGCAGTTCTTC. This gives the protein CASSQERGEQFF.